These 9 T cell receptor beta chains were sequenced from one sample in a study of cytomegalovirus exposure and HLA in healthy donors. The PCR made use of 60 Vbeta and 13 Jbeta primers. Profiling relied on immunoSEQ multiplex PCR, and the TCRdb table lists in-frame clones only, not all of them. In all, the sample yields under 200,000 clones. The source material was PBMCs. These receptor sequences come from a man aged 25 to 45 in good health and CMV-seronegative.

Here the CDR3 DNA reads TGCGCCAGCGCCACTAGCAAAAACACCATATATTTT. Translating it yields CASATSKNTIYF. The chain combines TRBV10-2 with TRBJ1-3; D not resolved. Germline lookup yields CDR1 WSHSY and CDR2 SAAADI. Trimming shortened V by 8 bases and J by 6 bases, and 11 bases separated the two germline ends. This CDR3 has 12 residues.

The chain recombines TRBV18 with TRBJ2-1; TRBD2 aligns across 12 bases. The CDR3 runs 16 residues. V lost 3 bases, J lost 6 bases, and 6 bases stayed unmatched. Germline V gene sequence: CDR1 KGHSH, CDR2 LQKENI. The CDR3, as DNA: TGTGCCAGCTCACCCGACGGACTAGCGGGAATCAATGAGCAGTTCTTC. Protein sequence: CASSPDGLAGINEQFF.

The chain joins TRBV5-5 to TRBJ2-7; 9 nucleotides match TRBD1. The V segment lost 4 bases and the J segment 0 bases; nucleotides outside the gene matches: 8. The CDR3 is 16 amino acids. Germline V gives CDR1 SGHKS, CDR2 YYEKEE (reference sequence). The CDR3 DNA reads TGTGCCAGCAGCCGAACGGACAGGGGCTCCTCCTACGAGCAGTACTTC. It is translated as CASSRTDRGSSYEQYF.

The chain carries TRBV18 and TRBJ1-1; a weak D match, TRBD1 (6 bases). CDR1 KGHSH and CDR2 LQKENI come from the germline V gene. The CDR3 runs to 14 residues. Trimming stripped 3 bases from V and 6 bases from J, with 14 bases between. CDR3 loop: CASSPQTGTAEAFF. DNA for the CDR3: TGTGCCAGCTCACCCCAAACAGGGACGGCTGAAGCTTTCTTT.

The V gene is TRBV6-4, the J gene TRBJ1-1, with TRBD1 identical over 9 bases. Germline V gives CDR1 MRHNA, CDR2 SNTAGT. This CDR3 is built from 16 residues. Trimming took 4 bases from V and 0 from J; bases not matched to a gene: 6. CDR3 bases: TGTGCCAGCAGTGGCGGAACAGGGGGCCTGAACACTGAAGCTTTCTTT. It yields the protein CASSGGTGGLNTEAFF.

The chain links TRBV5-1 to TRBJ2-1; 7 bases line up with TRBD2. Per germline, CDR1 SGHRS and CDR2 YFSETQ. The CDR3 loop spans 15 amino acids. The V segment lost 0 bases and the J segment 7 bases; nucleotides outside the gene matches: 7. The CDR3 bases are TGCGCCAGCAGCTTGGCCGGAACTAGCGAGAATGAGCAGTTCTTC. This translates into CASSLAGTSENEQFF.

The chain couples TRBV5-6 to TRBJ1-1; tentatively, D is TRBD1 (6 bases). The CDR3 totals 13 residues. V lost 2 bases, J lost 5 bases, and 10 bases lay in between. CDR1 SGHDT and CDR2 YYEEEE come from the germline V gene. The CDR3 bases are TGTGCCAGCAGCTTAAAGGGGGGGACTGAAGCTTTCTTT. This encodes CASSLKGGTEAFF.

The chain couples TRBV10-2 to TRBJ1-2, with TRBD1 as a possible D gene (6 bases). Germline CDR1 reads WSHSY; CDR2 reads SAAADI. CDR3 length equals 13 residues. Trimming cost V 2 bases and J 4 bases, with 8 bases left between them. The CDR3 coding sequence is TGCGCCAGCAGTGAGGGGGGCCTCTATGGCTACACCTTC. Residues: CASSEGGLYGYTF.

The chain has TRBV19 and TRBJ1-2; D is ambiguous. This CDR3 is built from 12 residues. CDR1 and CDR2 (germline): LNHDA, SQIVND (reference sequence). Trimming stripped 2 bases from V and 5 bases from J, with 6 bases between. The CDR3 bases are TGTGCCAGTAGTATATCAGGTTATGGCTACACCTTC. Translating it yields CASSISGYGYTF.